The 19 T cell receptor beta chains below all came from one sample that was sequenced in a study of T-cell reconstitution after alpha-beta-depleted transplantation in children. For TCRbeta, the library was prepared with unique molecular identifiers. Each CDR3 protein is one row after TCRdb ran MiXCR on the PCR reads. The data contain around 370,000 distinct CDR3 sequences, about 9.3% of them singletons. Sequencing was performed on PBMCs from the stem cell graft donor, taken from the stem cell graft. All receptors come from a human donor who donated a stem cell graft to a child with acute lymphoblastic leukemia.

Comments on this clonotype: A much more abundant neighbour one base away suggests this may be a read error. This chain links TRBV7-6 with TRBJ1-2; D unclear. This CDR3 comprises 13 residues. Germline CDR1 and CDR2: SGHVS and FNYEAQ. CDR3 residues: CATSLSGSYGYTF. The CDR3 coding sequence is TGTGCCACCAGCTTAAGCGGCAGCTATGGCTACACCTTC.

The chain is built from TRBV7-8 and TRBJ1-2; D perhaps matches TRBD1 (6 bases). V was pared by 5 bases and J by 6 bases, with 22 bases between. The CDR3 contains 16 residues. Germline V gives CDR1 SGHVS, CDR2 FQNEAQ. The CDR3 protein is CASSHRTASSSNGYTF. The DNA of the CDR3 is TGTGCCAGCAGCCATAGGACAGCATCCTCCTCTAATGGCTACACCTTC.

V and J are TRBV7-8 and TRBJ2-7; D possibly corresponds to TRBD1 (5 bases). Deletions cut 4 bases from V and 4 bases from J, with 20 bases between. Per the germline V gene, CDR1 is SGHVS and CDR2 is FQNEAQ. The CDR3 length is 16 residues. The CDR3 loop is CASSYSDLTAPYEQYF. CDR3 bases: TGTGCCAGCAGCTACAGCGACCTGACAGCCCCGTACGAGCAGTACTTC. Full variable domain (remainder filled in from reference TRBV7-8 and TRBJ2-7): GAGVSQSPRYKVAKRGQDVALRCDPISGHVSLFWYQQALGQGPEFLTYFQNEAQLDKSGLPSDRFFAERPEGSVSTLKIQRTQQEDSAVYLCASSYSDLTAPYEQYFGPGTRLTVT.

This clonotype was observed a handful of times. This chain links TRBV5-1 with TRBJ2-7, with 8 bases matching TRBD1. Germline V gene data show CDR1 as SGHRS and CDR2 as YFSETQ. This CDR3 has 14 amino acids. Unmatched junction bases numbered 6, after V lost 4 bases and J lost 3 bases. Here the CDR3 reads CASSNGDRHYEQYF. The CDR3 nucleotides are TGCGCCAGCAGCAACGGGGACAGGCACTACGAGCAGTACTTC.

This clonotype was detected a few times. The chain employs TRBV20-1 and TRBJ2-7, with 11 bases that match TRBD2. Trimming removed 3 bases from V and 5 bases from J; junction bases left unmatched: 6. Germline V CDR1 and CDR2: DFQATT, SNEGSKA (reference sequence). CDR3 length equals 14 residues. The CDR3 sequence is CSARTSGNRDEQYF. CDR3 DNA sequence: TGCAGTGCTAGGACTAGCGGGAATCGCGACGAGCAGTACTTC.

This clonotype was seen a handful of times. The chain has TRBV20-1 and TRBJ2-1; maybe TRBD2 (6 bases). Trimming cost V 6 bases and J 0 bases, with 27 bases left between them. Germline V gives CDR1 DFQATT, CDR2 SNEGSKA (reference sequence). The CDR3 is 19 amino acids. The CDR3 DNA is TGCAGTGCCATCCAGTTCGGCGGGATCGATTCGTTCTCCTACAATGAGCAGTTCTTC. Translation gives CSAIQFGGIDSFSYNEQFF.

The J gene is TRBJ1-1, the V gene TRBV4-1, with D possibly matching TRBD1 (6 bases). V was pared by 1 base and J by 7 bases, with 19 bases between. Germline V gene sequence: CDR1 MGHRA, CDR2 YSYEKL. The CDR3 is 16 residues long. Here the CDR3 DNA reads TGCGCCAGCAGCCAAGGCCCAGGACAGATGAAAAGTGAAGCTTTCTTT. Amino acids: CASSQGPGQMKSEAFF.

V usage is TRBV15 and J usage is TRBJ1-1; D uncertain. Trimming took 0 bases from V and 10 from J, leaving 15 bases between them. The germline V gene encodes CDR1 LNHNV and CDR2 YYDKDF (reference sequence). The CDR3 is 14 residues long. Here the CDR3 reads CATSRDMLAGVAFF. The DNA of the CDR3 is TGTGCCACCAGCAGAGATATGTTGGCAGGAGTAGCTTTCTTT.

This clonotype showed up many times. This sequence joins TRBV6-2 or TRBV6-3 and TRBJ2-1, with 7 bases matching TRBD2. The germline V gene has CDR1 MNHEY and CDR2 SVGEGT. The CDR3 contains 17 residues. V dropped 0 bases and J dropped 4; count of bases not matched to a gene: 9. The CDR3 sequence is CASSYSPIGGIYNEQFF. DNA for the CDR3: TGTGCCAGCAGTTACTCGCCTATCGGGGGGATTTACAATGAGCAGTTCTTC.

The CDR3 DNA sequence: TGTGCCAGCAGCTTAGAGTCTAGCGGGAACACCGGGGAGCTGTTTTTT. It specifies CASSLESSGNTGELFF. The chain is built from TRBV7-3 and TRBJ2-2; 7 bases match TRBD2. Per the germline V gene, CDR1 is SGHTA and CDR2 is FQGTGA. V gave up 2 bases and J gave up 1 base; unmatched junction bases: 4. CDR3 length: 16 residues.

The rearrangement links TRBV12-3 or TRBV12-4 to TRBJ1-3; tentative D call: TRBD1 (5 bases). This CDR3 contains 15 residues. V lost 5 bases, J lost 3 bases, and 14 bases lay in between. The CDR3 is CASSPLGGDGNTIYF. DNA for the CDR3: TGTGCCAGCAGTCCCCTCGGGGGGGATGGAAACACCATATATTTT.

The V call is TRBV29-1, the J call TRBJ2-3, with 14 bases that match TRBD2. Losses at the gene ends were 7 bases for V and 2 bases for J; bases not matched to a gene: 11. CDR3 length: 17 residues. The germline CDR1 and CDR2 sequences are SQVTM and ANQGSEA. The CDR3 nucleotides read TGCAGCGCGGGACTAGCGGGAGCCTCTCCCCCCACAGATACGCAGTATTTT. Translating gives CSAGLAGASPPTDTQYF.

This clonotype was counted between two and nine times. The DNA of the CDR3 is TGTGCCACGGGGATGTACGGTAACACCGGGGAGCTGTTTTTT. This translates into CATGMYGNTGELFF. The chain links TRBV10-3 to TRBJ2-2, with D perhaps matching TRBD2 (5 bases). From germline, CDR1 is ENHRY and CDR2 SYGVKD. This CDR3 contains 14 residues. V lost 10 bases, J lost 2 bases, and 14 bases lay in between.

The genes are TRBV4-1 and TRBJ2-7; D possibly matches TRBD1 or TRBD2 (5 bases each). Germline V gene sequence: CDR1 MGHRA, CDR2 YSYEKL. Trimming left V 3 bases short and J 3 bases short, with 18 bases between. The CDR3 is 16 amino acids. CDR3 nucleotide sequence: TGCGCCAGCAGCCAGTCTTATGGGGGAGAACTCTACGAGCAGTACTTC. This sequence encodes CASSQSYGGELYEQYF.

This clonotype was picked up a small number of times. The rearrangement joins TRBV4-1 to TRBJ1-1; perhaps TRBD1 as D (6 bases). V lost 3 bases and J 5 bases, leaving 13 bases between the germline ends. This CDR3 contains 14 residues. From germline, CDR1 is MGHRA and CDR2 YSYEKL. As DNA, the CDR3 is TGCGCCAGCAGCCAGCCTACAGGGTTGACTGAAGCTTTCTTT. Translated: CASSQPTGLTEAFF.

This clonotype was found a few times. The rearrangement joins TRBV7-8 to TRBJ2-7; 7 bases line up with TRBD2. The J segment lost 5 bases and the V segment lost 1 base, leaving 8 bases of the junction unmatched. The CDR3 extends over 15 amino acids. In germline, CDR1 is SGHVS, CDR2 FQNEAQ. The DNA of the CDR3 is TGTGCCAGCAGCTTAGGGGGTGGGGCGGGGGACGAGCAGTACTTC. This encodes CASSLGGGAGDEQYF.

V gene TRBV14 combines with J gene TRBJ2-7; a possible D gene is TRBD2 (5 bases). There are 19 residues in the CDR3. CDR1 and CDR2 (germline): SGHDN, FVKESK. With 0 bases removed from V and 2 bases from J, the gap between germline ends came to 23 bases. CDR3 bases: TGTGCCAGCAGCCAAGAGCAGAGGCGGACTGAGGCCTATCCCTACGAGCAGTACTTC. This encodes CASSQEQRRTEAYPYEQYF. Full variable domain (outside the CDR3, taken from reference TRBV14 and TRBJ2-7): EAGVTQFPSHSVIEKGQTVTLRCDPISGHDNLYWYRRVMGKEIKFLLHFVKESKQDESGMPNNRFLAERTGGTYSTLKVQPAELEDSGVYFCASSQEQRRTEAYPYEQYFGPGTRLTVT.

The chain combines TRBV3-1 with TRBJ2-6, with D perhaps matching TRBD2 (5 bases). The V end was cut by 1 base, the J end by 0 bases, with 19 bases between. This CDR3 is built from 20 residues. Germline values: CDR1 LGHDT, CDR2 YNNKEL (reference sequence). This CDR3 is CASSQGKGGESPSGANVLTF. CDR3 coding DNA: TGTGCCAGCAGCCAAGGTAAAGGAGGAGAGAGCCCCTCTGGGGCCAACGTCCTGACTTTC.

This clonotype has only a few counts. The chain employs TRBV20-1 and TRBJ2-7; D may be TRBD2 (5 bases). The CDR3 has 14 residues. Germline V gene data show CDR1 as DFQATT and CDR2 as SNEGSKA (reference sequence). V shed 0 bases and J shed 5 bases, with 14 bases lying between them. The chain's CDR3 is CSARDTGNHDEQYF. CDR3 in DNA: TGCAGTGCTAGAGATACCGGGAATCATGACGAGCAGTACTTC.